The 30 T cell receptor beta chains below come from one sample, sequenced in a study of T cells in Graves' hyperthyroidism and ophthalmopathy. Amplification of TCR beta CDR3 regions used RNA as the template. TCR CDR3 regions were first amplified by RT-PCR with HTBI primers. One entry per CDR3 protein, called by TCRdb with MiXCR from the multiplex PCR reads. The profile covers around 520,000 distinct CDR3 sequences, with roughly 15% appearing a single time and roughly 14% taken by the ten largest. Input material: blood. These receptors originate from a middle-aged woman with Graves' hyperthyroidism.

This sequence joins TRBV28 and TRBJ1-5; D unclear. The length of the CDR3 is 13 residues. The germline V gene encodes CDR1 MDHEN and CDR2 SYDVKM. V was trimmed by 8 bases and J by 0 bases, leaving 8 bases between them. This chain's CDR3 is CASSDISNQPQHF. The DNA of the CDR3 is TGTGCCAGCTCCGACATTAGCAATCAGCCCCAGCATTTT.

This clonotype was found a few times. The chain combines TRBV7-2 with TRBJ2-1; TRBD2 might be the D (6 bases). The V gene's germline CDR1 is SGHTA and CDR2 FQGNSA. The length of the CDR3 is 15 residues. The V gene lost 0 bases and the J gene lost 3 bases, with 9 bases spanning the gap. The CDR3 loop reads CASSLALASYNEQFF. In nucleotides, the CDR3 is TGTGCCAGCAGCTTAGCCCTAGCGAGCTACAATGAGCAGTTCTTC.

This clonotype has a count of ten or more. The V call is TRBV6-1, the J call TRBJ2-5; tentatively, D is TRBD1 (6 bases). The CDR3 totals 14 residues. Germline V gene lookup returns CDR1 MNHNS and CDR2 SASEGT. Deletions cut 6 bases from V and 1 base from J, with 12 bases between. The CDR3 DNA is TGTGCCAGCAGGTTGACAGGAGTCCAAGAGACCCAGTACTTC. Translating gives CASRLTGVQETQYF.

This clonotype was detected a few times. The chain uses TRBV9 and TRBJ1-1; no firm D call. The CDR3 runs to 14 residues. V shed 0 bases and J shed 0 bases, with 6 bases lying between them. CDR1 is SGDLS, CDR2 YYNGEE, per germline. For the CDR3, the DNA is TGTGCCAGCAGCGTAGATCCTCTGAACACTGAAGCTTTCTTT. Its translation: CASSVDPLNTEAFF.

At least ten counts were recorded for this clonotype. This sequence joins TRBV28 and TRBJ2-3; D is ambiguous. The CDR3 length is 15 residues. Germline loops: CDR1 MDHEN, CDR2 SYDVKM. With 2 bases removed from V and 2 bases from J, the gap between germline ends came to 11 bases. CDR3 loop: CASSLVGRFTDTQYF. The CDR3 coding sequence is TGTGCCAGCAGTTTAGTAGGGCGGTTCACAGATACGCAGTATTTT. The full variable domain, its missing parts supplied by reference TRBV28 and TRBJ2-3, is DVKVTQSSRYLVKRTGEKVFLECVQDMDHENMFWYRQDPGLGLRLIYFSYDVKMKEKGDIPEGYSVSREKKERFSLILESASTNQTSMYLCASSLVGRFTDTQYFGPGTRLTVL.

This clonotype appeared a few times. With a much larger clone just one base away, this may be a read error. V and J are TRBV6-1 and TRBJ2-5; TRBD2 might be the D (5 bases). The V end lost 3 bases, the J end lost 4 bases, and 15 bases lay between the germline ends. The CDR3 totals 15 residues. Germline V gives CDR1 MNHNS, CDR2 SASEGT. The CDR3 DNA reads TGTGCCAGCAGTGACAGAGAAGCGGAGCGAGAGACCCAGTACTTC. This encodes CASSDREAERETQYF.

There are many counts of this clonotype. V and J are TRBV7-9 and TRBJ1-1, with unresolved D. Germline lookup yields CDR1 SEHNR and CDR2 FQNEAQ (reference sequence). Trimming pared 5 bases from V and 3 bases from J, leaving 16 bases between. This CDR3 region has 15 residues. CDR3 protein: CASSPRVGFDTEAFF. CDR3 sequence (DNA): TGTGCCAGCAGCCCCCGTGTGGGGTTTGACACTGAAGCTTTCTTT. Full variable domain (remainder filled in from reference TRBV7-9 and TRBJ1-1): DTGVSQNPRHKITKRGQNVTFRCDPISEHNRLYWYRQTLGQGPEFLTYFQNEAQLEKSRLLSDRFSAERPKGSFSTLEIQRTEQGDSAMYLCASSPRVGFDTEAFFGQGTRLTVV.

This clonotype was observed a few times. V and J are TRBV12-3 or TRBV12-4 and TRBJ1-5; TRBD1 might be the D (6 bases). V was shortened by 2 bases and J by 3 bases, with 11 bases between the two germline ends. The CDR3 is made up of 15 amino acids. CDR3: CASSLRGASNQPQHF. Written as DNA, the CDR3 is TGTGCCAGCAGTTTACGGGGGGCCTCCAATCAGCCCCAGCATTTT.

A few counts support this clonotype. The chain combines TRBV19 with TRBJ2-1; a weak D match, TRBD2 (5 bases). The CDR3 extends over 12 amino acids. Germline lookup yields CDR1 LNHDA and CDR2 SQIVND (reference sequence). Trimming cost V 1 base and J 10 bases, with 8 bases left between them. The CDR3 DNA is TGTGCCAGTAGTATAGTGCCTAGCGAGCAGTTCTTC. As protein: CASSIVPSEQFF.

This clonotype occurred many times. V is TRBV2 and J is TRBJ2-1; D gene unclear. V lost 4 bases to trimming and J lost 4 bases, with 11 bases between them. This CDR3 has 14 residues. Germline V gives CDR1 SNHLY, CDR2 FYNNEI. This CDR3 is CASSGSSAYNEQFF. DNA of the CDR3: TGTGCCAGCAGTGGCAGTAGTGCGTACAATGAGCAGTTCTTC.

This clonotype rates as medium-sized. The V call is TRBV28, the J call TRBJ2-7; perhaps TRBD2 as D (5 bases). The CDR3 has 11 amino acids. Germline V gene lookup returns CDR1 MDHEN and CDR2 SYDVKM. V was cut by 6 bases and J by 7 bases, with 10 bases left in between. In DNA form, the CDR3 reads TGTGCCAGCAGCCGCCGGGGAGAGCAGTACTTC. Amino acid sequence: CASSRRGEQYF.

This clonotype appeared many times. J is TRBJ1-5 and V is TRBV12-5; 7 bases agree with TRBD1. Unmatched junction bases numbered 3, after V lost 6 bases and J lost 4 bases. Per the germline V gene, CDR1 is LGHNT and CDR2 is FRNRAP. The CDR3 covers 13 residues. The CDR3 DNA follows: TGTGCTAGTGGGGGACAGATGAATCAGCCCCAGCATTTT. Translated, it gives CASGGQMNQPQHF.

This clonotype was observed many times. CDR3 amino acids: CASSLLRDTRGELFF. CDR3 in DNA: TGTGCCAGCAGTCTGCTCCGGGACACCCGAGGGGAACTGTTTTTT. This chain uses TRBV2 with TRBJ1-4; D possibly corresponds to TRBD1 (6 bases). This CDR3 has 15 amino acids. Germline CDR1 is SNHLY and CDR2 is FYNNEI. Trimming removed 5 bases at V and 12 bases at J, with 22 bases between.

CDR3 residues: CASSLFGGRITEAFF. DNA of the CDR3: TGTGCCAGCAGTTTATTCGGCGGGAGGATCACTGAAGCTTTCTTT. This chain uses TRBV28 with TRBJ1-1; D remains unclear. Per germline, CDR1 MDHEN and CDR2 SYDVKM. The V and J ends lost 1 base and 4 bases respectively, with 13 bases between them. The CDR3 extends over 15 amino acids.

This clonotype turned up a few times. The chain is built from TRBV19 and TRBJ2-6; possibly TRBD1 for D (5 bases). Germline V gene lookup returns CDR1 LNHDA and CDR2 SQIVND (reference sequence). V was shortened by 6 bases and J by 0 bases, with 9 bases between the two germline ends. The CDR3 spans 15 residues. CDR3 bases: TGTGCCAGTAGGACGGACAACTCTGGGGCCAACGTCCTGACTTTC. Encoded protein: CASRTDNSGANVLTF.

This clonotype occurred many times. The chain employs TRBV6-1 and TRBJ1-6; D may be TRBD1 (6 bases). V gave up 7 bases and J gave up 7 bases, with 14 bases separating them. The CDR3 contains 14 residues. In germline, CDR1 is MNHNS, CDR2 SASEGT. DNA for the CDR3: TGTGCCAGCACCTCGGGGGGGCGGAATTCACCCCTCCACTTT. This translates into CASTSGGRNSPLHF.

This clonotype has just one count. The chain uses TRBV7-9 and TRBJ2-5; TRBD2 matches at 11 bases. The CDR3 totals 19 residues. CDR1 and CDR2 from the germline V gene are SEHNR and FQNEAQ (reference sequence). The V and J ends lost 3 bases and 4 bases, in that order; junction bases with no gene match: 16. CDR3 region: CASSLSGGLADQKGETQYF. In DNA, the CDR3 is TGTGCCAGCAGCTTGTCAGGGGGACTAGCGGACCAGAAGGGAGAGACCCAGTACTTC.

This clonotype was seen many times. The chain combines TRBV29-1 with TRBJ2-3; D perhaps matches TRBD1 (6 bases). V was shortened by 7 bases and J by 7 bases, with 18 bases between the two germline ends. The CDR3 spans 13 residues. Germline V lookup: CDR1 SQVTM, CDR2 ANQGSEA. For the CDR3, the DNA is TGCAGCGCCCTGGGACATCAAGAAAATACGCAGTATTTT. Amino acid sequence: CSALGHQENTQYF.

This clonotype was counted many times. This chain joins TRBV2 and TRBJ2-2, with D unresolved. The germline gives CDR1 SNHLY, CDR2 FYNNEI. The CDR3 covers 14 residues. With 4 bases removed from V and 2 bases from J, the gap between germline ends came to 8 bases. The CDR3 loop is CASSVGFNTGELFF. DNA for the CDR3: TGTGCCAGCAGTGTTGGATTTAACACCGGGGAGCTGTTTTTT.

This clonotype was seen ten or more times. V is TRBV28 and J is TRBJ1-5; D is ambiguous. Germline-derived CDR1 and CDR2 are MDHEN and SYDVKM. V gave up 8 bases and J gave up 7 bases, with 12 bases separating them. The CDR3 has 12 residues. CDR3 in amino acids: CASPSEWQPQHF. CDR3 DNA: TGTGCCAGCCCTTCCGAGTGGCAGCCCCAGCATTTT.

There are many counts of this clonotype. This chain joins TRBV12-3 or TRBV12-4 and TRBJ2-3; D not certain. The ends were cut back, 8 bases at V and 1 base at J, with 7 bases in the middle. The CDR3 loop spans 12 amino acids. CDR3 bases: TGTGCCAGCGGTGCGGGCACAGATACGCAGTATTTT. Protein product: CASGAGTDTQYF.

Many counts were recorded for this clonotype. The chain joins TRBV9 to TRBJ2-3; TRBD2 matches at 9 bases. V lost 0 bases to trimming and J lost 0 bases; unmatched junction nucleotides: 11. Germline loops: CDR1 SGDLS, CDR2 YYNGEE. This CDR3 spans 19 amino acids. The CDR3 sequence is CASSVGTSSGIASTDTQYF. CDR3 DNA sequence: TGTGCCAGCAGCGTAGGAACGTCTAGCGGGATAGCTAGCACAGATACGCAGTATTTT.

The sample holds many counts of this clonotype. The V call is TRBV18, the J call TRBJ2-5, with 8 bases identical to TRBD1. The V and J ends lost 5 bases and 4 bases, in that order; junction bases with no gene match: 9. The CDR3 length is 15 residues. The V gene's germline CDR1 is KGHSH and CDR2 LQKENI. The CDR3 DNA reads TGTGCCAGCTCAGAGACAGGGGCGTCGTCAGAGACCCAGTACTTC. Translated, it gives CASSETGASSETQYF. The whole variable domain, filled in from reference TRBV18 and TRBJ2-5, reads NAGVMQNPRHLVRRRGQEARLRCSPMKGHSHVYWYRQLPEEGLKFMVYLQKENIIDESGMPKERFSAEFPKEGPSILRIQQVVRGDSAAYFCASSETGASSETQYFGPGTRLLVL.

This clonotype has more than one count but fewer than ten. The J gene is TRBJ1-2, the V gene TRBV29-1; TRBD1 might be the D (5 bases). CDR1 is SQVTM, CDR2 ANQGSEA, per germline. The CDR3 is 13 amino acids. Trimming stripped 3 bases from V and 1 base from J, with 9 bases between. CDR3 amino acids: CSVDLQGNYGYTF. DNA for the CDR3: TGCAGCGTTGATCTCCAGGGTAACTATGGCTACACCTTC.

This chain links TRBV6-1 with TRBJ2-2, with TRBD2 matching 14 bases. Trimming at V came to 4 bases and at J to 4 bases, leaving 2 bases not matched to a gene. Germline CDR1 is MNHNS and CDR2 is SASEGT. The CDR3 is 16 residues long. The CDR3: CASSGLAGGFTGELFF. The DNA of the CDR3 is TGTGCCAGCAGTGGACTAGCGGGAGGGTTCACCGGGGAGCTGTTTTTT.

The rearrangement uses TRBV27 and TRBJ2-1; 7 positions match TRBD2. V lost 2 bases to trimming and J lost 2 bases; unmatched junction nucleotides: 0. Germline V gene sequence: CDR1 MNHEY, CDR2 SMNVEV (reference sequence). The CDR3 spans 14 residues. The CDR3 sequence is CASSLRGAYNEQFF. The CDR3 DNA sequence: TGTGCCAGCAGTTTACGGGGGGCCTACAATGAGCAGTTCTTC.

This clonotype has just a few counts. CDR3 DNA: TGCAGTGCCCCCCCCGGGACCTTATCGAAAATCGTCGAAGCTTTCTTT. Its protein is CSAPPGTLSKIVEAFF. The rearrangement links TRBV20-1 to TRBJ1-1; a weak D match, TRBD1 (5 bases). The CDR3 length is 16 residues. V was trimmed by 6 bases and J by 8 bases, leaving 28 bases between them. Germline V gene data show CDR1 as DFQATT and CDR2 as SNEGSKA (reference sequence).

The chain is built from TRBV7-9 and TRBJ2-7; TRBD2 aligns across 15 bases. The ends lost 1 base at V and 4 bases at J; junction bases unmatched: 5. The CDR3 is 17 amino acids. From germline, CDR1 is SEHNR and CDR2 FQNEAQ (reference sequence). The CDR3 loop is CASSLGTSGRAGYEQYF. The CDR3 DNA reads as TGTGCCAGCAGCTTAGGGACTAGCGGGAGGGCCGGGTACGAGCAGTACTTC.

The V and J genes are TRBV2 and TRBJ2-2; D unclear. Germline CDR1 and CDR2: SNHLY and FYNNEI. This CDR3 contains 13 residues. V was clipped by 7 bases and J by 1 base, with 7 bases between them. This CDR3 reads CASNPENTGELFF. The CDR3 nucleotides are TGTGCCAGCAACCCTGAGAACACCGGGGAGCTGTTTTTT.

The chain combines TRBV28 with TRBJ1-6, with a possible D match to TRBD1 (6 bases). CDR3 length: 13 amino acids. The germline gives CDR1 MDHEN, CDR2 SYDVKM. The ends were cut back, 8 bases at V and 8 bases at J, with 13 bases in the middle. CDR3 amino acids: CASSQGMYSPLHF. For the CDR3, the DNA is TGTGCCAGCTCCCAGGGGATGTATTCACCCCTCCACTTT. Looking up the rest from reference TRBV28 and TRBJ1-6 gives the full variable domain: DVKVTQSSRYLVKRTGEKVFLECVQDMDHENMFWYRQDPGLGLRLIYFSYDVKMKEKGDIPEGYSVSREKKERFSLILESASTNQTSMYLCASSQGMYSPLHFGNGTRLTVT.